Presented here are 30 T cell receptor beta chains from one specimen sequenced in a study of blood T cell repertoires in COVID-19 (TCRdb year 2020). Library preparation used the immunoSEQ multiplex PCR assay. What TCRdb holds here is the immuneACCESS table cut down to in-frame rearrangements. Part of the clones is not present; checked against another copy, under half of the missing clones reflect an unresolved V gene, and the others are unexplained. This sample has around 400,000 clones in its table, and nearly 90% of those were observed once. Clones ranked in the top ten supply 1.2% to 1.5% of the sample. The sequenced sample was PBMCs or T cells enriched from blood (not recorded which). The receptor source for this set is a woman aged 18-29 years who had been exposed to COVID-19.

The chain has TRBV12-2 and TRBJ1-2; TRBD1, as called in the table, went unchecked against the DNA. TRBV12-2 is labeled a pseudogene. CDR3 length equals 16 residues. The CDR3 loop is CASRLPGQGPDYGYTF. The CDR3 region has the DNA TGTGCAAGTCGCCTCCCGGGACAGGGGCCAGACTATGGCTACACCTTC.

The rearrangement uses TRBV4-3 and TRBJ2-2, with TRBD1 matching 9 bases. The CDR3 contains 15 residues. The ends lost 1 base at V and 7 bases at J; junction bases unmatched: 4. Germline loops: CDR1 LGHNA, CDR2 YSLEER. The CDR3: CASSQGTGAGGELFF. DNA of the CDR3: TGCGCCAGCAGCCAAGGGACAGGGGCCGGCGGGGAGCTGTTTTTT.

The rearrangement uses TRBV6-5 and TRBJ2-5; D is unclear. In germline, CDR1 is MNHEY, CDR2 SVGAGI. V lost 7 bases and J 5 bases, leaving 8 bases between the germline ends. The CDR3 is 11 amino acids. DNA for the CDR3: TGTGCCAGCACCCATTTGGAGACCCAGTACTTC. Translated, it gives CASTHLETQYF.

This clone was seen a handful of times. The CDR3 DNA sequence: TGTGCCAGCAGCCAAGATTCTCCGGGCAATGAGCAGTTCTTC. This sequence encodes CASSQDSPGNEQFF. The chain links TRBV4-2 to TRBJ2-1; D ambiguous. The germline V gene has CDR1 LGHNA and CDR2 YNFKEQ. Trimming removed 0 bases from V and 6 bases from J, with 9 bases in between. CDR3 length equals 14 residues.

V is TRBV28 and J is TRBJ2-7, with 8 nucleotides matching TRBD1. V was clipped by 6 bases and J by 2 bases; unmatched bases: 9. CDR3 size: 15 residues. Germline CDR1 MDHEN, CDR2 SYDVKM. For the CDR3, the DNA is TGTGCCAGCAGCTCGGTTGAGACAGGGGCCTACGAGCAGTACTTC. As protein: CASSSVETGAYEQYF.

This chain uses TRBV11-2 with TRBJ2-7; D call uncertain. This CDR3 region has 13 residues. Trimming shortened V by 1 base and J by 5 bases, and 9 bases separated the two germline ends. CDR1 and CDR2 from the germline V gene are SGHAT and FQNNGV. In DNA, the CDR3 is TGTGCCAGCAGCTTAGGCGCAATCGACGAGCAGTACTTC. It codes for CASSLGAIDEQYF.

The chain recombines TRBV18 with TRBJ2-3; TRBD1 matches at 10 bases. Trimming removed 2 bases from V and 2 bases from J; junction bases left unmatched: 4. The CDR3 totals 16 residues. Germline V gene sequence: CDR1 KGHSH, CDR2 LQKENI. This chain's CDR3 is CASSPLTGGLTDTQYF. The CDR3 nucleotides are TGTGCCAGCTCACCATTGACAGGGGGCCTCACAGATACGCAGTATTTT.

This clone was found once. The chain uses TRBV5-5 and TRBJ2-7, with D possibly TRBD2 on 5 matching bases. The V gene's germline CDR1 is SGHKS and CDR2 YYEKEE (reference sequence). With 4 bases removed from V and 0 bases from J, the gap between germline ends came to 14 bases. This CDR3 spans 15 amino acids. The CDR3 region has the DNA TGTGCCAGCAGCCCCCGGACTGCTACCTCCTACGAGCAGTACTTC. This codes for CASSPRTATSYEQYF.

V gene TRBV4-1 combines with J gene TRBJ1-3; 11 positions agree with TRBD1. J lost 1 base, V lost 4 bases, and 0 bases had no gene match. The CDR3 loop spans 15 amino acids. From germline, CDR1 is MGHRA and CDR2 YSYEKL. The CDR3 loop is CASSRDRGSGNTIYF. DNA of the CDR3: TGCGCCAGCAGCCGGGACAGGGGGTCTGGAAACACCATATATTTT.

The chain links TRBV7-2 to TRBJ2-7; D not certain. V was clipped by 5 bases and J by 0 bases, with 14 bases between them. The CDR3 spans 15 residues. Germline CDR1 and CDR2: SGHTA and FQGNSA. Written as DNA, the CDR3 is TGTGCCAGCAGCCCGCAGACACCCAGCTCCTACGAGCAGTACTTC. This encodes CASSPQTPSSYEQYF.

This clone was detected a few times. This sequence joins TRBV9 and TRBJ1-6; TRBD1 agrees at 9 bases. V was pared by 0 bases and J by 7 bases, with 5 bases of the junction left unmatched. Germline V gene data show CDR1 as SGDLS and CDR2 as YYNGEE. The CDR3 runs to 16 residues. CDR3 DNA sequence: TGTGCCAGCAGCGTAGGGGAGGGACAGGGCAATTCACCCCTCCACTTT. Its translation is CASSVGEGQGNSPLHF.

This sequence joins TRBV28 and TRBJ2-6; D ambiguous. The CDR3 loop spans 15 amino acids. The germline CDR1 and CDR2 sequences are MDHEN and SYDVKM. The V and J ends lost 8 bases and 0 bases respectively, with 11 bases between them. This chain's CDR3 is CASDHTGSGANVLTF. In nucleotides, the CDR3 is TGTGCCAGCGATCATACGGGCTCTGGGGCCAACGTCCTGACTTTC.

The chain uses TRBV28 and TRBJ2-7, with D uncertain. V lost 4 bases and J 4 bases, leaving 8 bases between the germline ends. Germline V gives CDR1 MDHEN, CDR2 SYDVKM. This CDR3 has 12 residues. The CDR3 region is CASSSGIYEQYF. CDR3 DNA: TGTGCCAGCAGTTCCGGTATTTACGAGCAGTACTTC.

The chain joins TRBV24-1 to TRBJ2-2, with 11 bases lining up with TRBD1. This CDR3 comprises 18 residues. The germline V gene has CDR1 KGHDR and CDR2 SFDVKD. The J segment lost 2 bases and the V segment lost 2 bases, leaving 6 bases of the junction unmatched. CDR3 DNA sequence: TGTGCCACCAGTGATTCCCCGGGACAGGGGGTTAACACCGGGGAGCTGTTTTTT. Encoded protein: CATSDSPGQGVNTGELFF.

The rearrangement uses TRBV5-1 and TRBJ1-3; D is uncertain. CDR3 length: 15 residues. Germline CDR1 is SGHRS and CDR2 is YFSETQ. V shed 0 bases and J shed 0 bases, with 7 bases lying between them. The CDR3 sequence: CASSLEAISGNTIYF. The DNA of the CDR3 is TGCGCCAGCAGCTTGGAAGCCATCTCTGGAAACACCATATATTTT.

The CDR3 nucleotides are TGCGCCAGCAGCCAAGCCATCAACTACGAGCAGTACTTC. It codes for CASSQAINYEQYF. The rearrangement uses TRBV4-1 and TRBJ2-7; D is unclear. CDR1 is MGHRA and CDR2 is YSYEKL in the germline V gene. The CDR3 contains 13 residues. Deletions cut 1 base from V and 3 bases from J, with 7 bases between.

The chain is built from TRBV28 and TRBJ2-2, with 7 bases lining up with TRBD2. CDR3 size: 13 residues. Germline lookup yields CDR1 MDHEN and CDR2 SYDVKM. Trimming cost V 6 bases and J 5 bases; bases outside gene matches: 3. The CDR3 sequence is CASRELATGELFF. DNA for the CDR3: TGTGCCAGCAGGGAACTAGCGACCGGGGAGCTGTTTTTT.

The sample holds a few counts of this clone. The sample carries other DNA sequences with the same CDR3. V usage is TRBV9 and J usage is TRBJ1-5; TRBD1 matches at 10 bases. The germline V gene encodes CDR1 SGDLS and CDR2 YYNGEE. V was clipped by 4 bases and J by 7 bases; unmatched bases: 5. The CDR3 loop spans 14 amino acids. In DNA, the CDR3 is TGTGCCAGCAGCCAAGGACAGGGGGGACAGCCCCAGCATTTT. Translated: CASSQGQGGQPQHF.

V usage is TRBV3-1 (or the pseudogene TRBV3-2) and J usage is TRBJ2-7; D might be TRBD1 (6 bases). CDR1 is LGHDT, CDR2 YNNKEL, per germline (reference sequence). This CDR3 comprises 16 residues. The ends were cut back, 0 bases at V and 2 bases at J, with 14 bases in the middle. The CDR3 DNA follows: TGTGCCAGCAGCCAAGAGACAGGAGCTCTTACCTACGAGCAGTACTTC. Its protein product is CASSQETGALTYEQYF.

The chain has TRBV18 and TRBJ2-7; D might be TRBD2 (6 bases). With 6 bases removed from V and 3 bases from J, the gap between germline ends came to 15 bases. This CDR3 comprises 14 residues. CDR1 is KGHSH and CDR2 is LQKENI in the germline V gene. The chain's CDR3 is CASSLGEVLYEQYF. The CDR3 coding sequence is TGTGCCAGCTCCCTCGGGGAGGTCCTCTACGAGCAGTACTTC.

A single count supports this clone. This chain uses TRBV13 with TRBJ2-2; TRBD1 aligns across 11 bases. CDR3 length: 19 residues. V lost 6 bases, J lost 1 base, and 13 bases stayed unmatched. Germline CDR1 PRHDT, CDR2 FYEKMQ (reference sequence). CDR3: CASSLSMDRGLRNTGELFF. Here the CDR3 DNA reads TGTGCCAGCAGTTTATCCATGGACAGGGGGCTAAGGAACACCGGGGAGCTGTTTTTT.

The chain combines TRBV3-1 (or the pseudogene TRBV3-2) with TRBJ2-7; 15 bases agree with TRBD2. The CDR3 is 15 amino acids. Germline loops: CDR1 LGHDT, CDR2 YNNKEL (reference sequence). With V trimmed by 4 bases and J by 3 bases, 1 base remained unmatched. CDR3 residues: CASSPGLAGGYEQYF. DNA for the CDR3: TGTGCCAGCAGCCCGGGACTAGCGGGAGGCTACGAGCAGTACTTC.

V usage is TRBV6-5 and J usage is TRBJ2-7, with D tentatively TRBD1 (6 bases). The CDR3 totals 14 residues. V lost 7 bases and J lost 0, with 13 bases in between. Germline V lookup: CDR1 MNHEY, CDR2 SVGAGI. DNA for the CDR3: TGTGCCAGCACCGGACAGAGGAGCTCCTACGAGCAGTACTTC. It specifies CASTGQRSSYEQYF.

The sample holds one count of this clone. This rearrangement joins TRBV5-5 to TRBJ1-1, with TRBD1 identical over 8 bases. Germline V gives CDR1 SGHKS, CDR2 YYEKEE (reference sequence). V lost 0 bases and J lost 12; bases outside the gene matches: 13. The CDR3 contains 15 residues. The chain's CDR3 is CASSLVGPQGAKTFF. DNA of the CDR3: TGTGCCAGCAGCTTGGTGGGGCCGCAGGGGGCTAAAACTTTCTTT. Using reference TRBV5-5 and TRBJ1-1 for the parts outside the CDR3, the full variable domain is DAGVTQSPTHLIKTRGQQVTLRCSPISGHKSVSWYQQVLGQGPQFIFQYYEKEERGRGNFPDRFSARQFPNYSSELNVNALLLGDSALYLCASSLVGPQGAKTFFGQGTRLTVV.

This chain connects TRBV7-2 to TRBJ1-4, with TRBD1 identical over 7 bases. Per germline, CDR1 SGHTA and CDR2 FQGNSA. This CDR3 has 16 amino acids. The junction had 6 bases not matched to a gene; V was cut back by 5 bases and J by 0 bases. Written as DNA, the CDR3 is TGTGCCAGCAGCATGAGACAGGGTACAACTAATGAAAAACTGTTTTTT. Amino acids: CASSMRQGTTNEKLFF.

The gene calls are TRBV25-1 and TRBJ1-2; D not resolved. This CDR3 spans 17 amino acids. The germline V gene has CDR1 MGHDK and CDR2 SYGVNS. The ends were cut back, 2 bases at V and 1 base at J, with 17 bases in the middle. The CDR3 region is CASSESQDGRFNYGYTF. CDR3 sequence (DNA): TGTGCCAGCAGTGAAAGTCAAGACGGGAGATTTAACTATGGCTACACCTTC.

The chain uses TRBV18 and TRBJ2-3; 9 nucleotides agree with TRBD2. The CDR3 is 15 amino acids. Germline-derived CDR1 and CDR2 are KGHSH and LQKENI. Unmatched junction bases numbered 2, after V lost 0 bases and J lost 4 bases. CDR3 in DNA: TGTGCCAGCTCACCACCGGGACTAGCACCAGATACGCAGTATTTT. It translates to CASSPPGLAPDTQYF.

This clone showed up just once. The chain couples TRBV2 to TRBJ1-3; TRBD1 is a possible D gene (6 bases). Trimming pared 8 bases from V and 0 bases from J, leaving 11 bases between. CDR3 size: 14 residues. CDR1 is SNHLY and CDR2 is FYNNEI in the germline V gene. As DNA, the CDR3 is TGTGCCAGCCATAGAGGGGGCTCTGGAAACACCATATATTTT. Its translation is CASHRGGSGNTIYF.

This clone was observed a single time. The CDR3 sequence is CATSDLPGPSYSPLHF. The DNA for the CDR3 is TGTGCCACCAGTGATTTGCCAGGGCCCTCCTATTCACCCCTCCACTTT. The V gene is TRBV24-1, the J gene TRBJ1-6, with D perhaps matching TRBD1 (5 bases). The CDR3 has 16 amino acids. Trimming shortened V by 0 bases and J by 8 bases, and 13 bases separated the two germline ends. The V gene's germline CDR1 is KGHDR and CDR2 SFDVKD.

This clone was counted once. The CDR3 reads CASSQRGLYNEQFF. The CDR3 nucleotides read TGTGCCAGCAGCCAACGGGGACTCTACAATGAGCAGTTCTTC. The chain combines TRBV3-1 (or the pseudogene TRBV3-2) with TRBJ2-1; weak D call: TRBD2 (6 bases). From germline, CDR1 is LGHDT and CDR2 YNNKEL (reference sequence). This CDR3 contains 14 residues. Trimming took off 2 bases at V and 3 bases at J, with 8 bases between the two ends.